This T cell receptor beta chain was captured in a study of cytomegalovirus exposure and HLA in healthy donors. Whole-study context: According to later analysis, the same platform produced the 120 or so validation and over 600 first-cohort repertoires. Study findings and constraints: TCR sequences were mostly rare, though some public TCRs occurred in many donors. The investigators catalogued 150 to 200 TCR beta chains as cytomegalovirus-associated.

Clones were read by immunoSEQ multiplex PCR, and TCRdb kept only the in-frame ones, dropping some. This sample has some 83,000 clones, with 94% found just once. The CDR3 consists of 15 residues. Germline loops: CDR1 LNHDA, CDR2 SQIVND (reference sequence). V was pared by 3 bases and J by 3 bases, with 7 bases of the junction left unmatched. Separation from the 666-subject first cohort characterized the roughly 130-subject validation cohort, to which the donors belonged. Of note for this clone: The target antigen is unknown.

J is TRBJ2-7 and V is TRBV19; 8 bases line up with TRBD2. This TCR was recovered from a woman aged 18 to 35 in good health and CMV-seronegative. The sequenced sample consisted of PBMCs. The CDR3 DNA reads TGTGCCAGTAGTATTCCTGGGACTAGGGTCTACGAGCAGTACTTC. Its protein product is CASSIPGTRVYEQYF.